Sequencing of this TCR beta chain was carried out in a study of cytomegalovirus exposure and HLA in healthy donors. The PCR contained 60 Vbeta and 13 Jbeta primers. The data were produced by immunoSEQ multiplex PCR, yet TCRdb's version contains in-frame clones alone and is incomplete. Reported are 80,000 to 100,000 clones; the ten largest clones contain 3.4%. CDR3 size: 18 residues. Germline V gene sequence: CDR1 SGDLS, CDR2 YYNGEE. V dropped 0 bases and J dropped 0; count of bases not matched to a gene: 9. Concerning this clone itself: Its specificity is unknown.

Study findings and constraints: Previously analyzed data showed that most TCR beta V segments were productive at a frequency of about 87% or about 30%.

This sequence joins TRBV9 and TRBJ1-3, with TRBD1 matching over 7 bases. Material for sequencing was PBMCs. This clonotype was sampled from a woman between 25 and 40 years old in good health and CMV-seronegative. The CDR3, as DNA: TGTGCCAGCAGCGTAGGAGGGGGCAAGTACAACTCTGGAAACACCATATATTTT. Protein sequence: CASSVGGGKYNSGNTIYF.